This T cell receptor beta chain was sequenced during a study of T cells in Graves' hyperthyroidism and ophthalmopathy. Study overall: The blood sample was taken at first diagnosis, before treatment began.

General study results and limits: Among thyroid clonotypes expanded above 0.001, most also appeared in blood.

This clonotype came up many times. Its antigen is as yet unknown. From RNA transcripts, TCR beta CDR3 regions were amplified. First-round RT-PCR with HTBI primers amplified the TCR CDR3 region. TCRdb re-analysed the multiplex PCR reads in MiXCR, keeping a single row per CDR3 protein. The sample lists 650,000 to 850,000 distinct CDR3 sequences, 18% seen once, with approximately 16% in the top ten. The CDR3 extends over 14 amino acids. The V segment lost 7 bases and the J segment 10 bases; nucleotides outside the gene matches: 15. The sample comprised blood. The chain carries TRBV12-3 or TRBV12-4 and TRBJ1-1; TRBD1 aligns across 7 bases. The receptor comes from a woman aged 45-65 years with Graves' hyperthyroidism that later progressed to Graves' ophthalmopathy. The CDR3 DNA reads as TGTGCCAGCAATCCCGCCGACAGGGTTGGCCGAGCTTTCTTT. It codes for CASNPADRVGRAFF.